Below, 11 T cell receptor beta chains from the same sample are listed, as sequenced in a study of T cells in Graves' hyperthyroidism and ophthalmopathy. Regions amplified from RNA transcripts were the TCR beta CDR3 regions. Carried out on the TCR CDR3, a first-round RT-PCR used the HTBI primer set. TCRdb fed the multiplex PCR reads into MiXCR, producing one record per CDR3 protein. The sample holds a few hundred thousand distinct CDR3 sequences, 15% to 18% seen once. Input material: blood. The receptors stem from a woman in her twenties or thirties with Graves' hyperthyroidism.

This clonotype was detected only a few times. The DNA for the CDR3 is TGTGCCACCAGTGATTTGCGTATAACCTACGACGAGCAGTACTTC. It is translated as CATSDLRITYDEQYF. V gene TRBV24-1 combines with J gene TRBJ2-7; D unclear. The CDR3 runs 15 residues. Trimming left V 0 bases short and J 5 bases short, with 13 bases between. Germline V gene sequence: CDR1 KGHDR, CDR2 SFDVKD.

Note on this clonotype: A clone one base away is much larger, so this may be a read error. The chain recombines TRBV27 with TRBJ1-2; D call uncertain. Germline CDR1 reads MNHEY; CDR2 reads SMNVEV (reference sequence). The length of the CDR3 is 16 residues. CDR3 amino acids: CAGSFVGSRELYGYTF. The DNA for the CDR3 is TGTGCCGGCAGCTTCGTCGGATCGCGGGAGCTCTATGGCTACACCTTC.

The chain recombines TRBV6-2 or TRBV6-3 with TRBJ2-1, with 8 nucleotides matching TRBD2. V shed 6 bases, J shed 4 bases, and the junction held 11 bases outside the gene matches. The CDR3 is 16 amino acids. Germline V gives CDR1 MNHEY, CDR2 SVGEGT. Here the CDR3 reads CASRVEIAGLYNEQFF. The CDR3 region has the DNA TGTGCCAGCAGGGTAGAGATAGCGGGACTTTACAATGAGCAGTTCTTC.

This clonotype has a count of ten or more. This chain links TRBV7-9 with TRBJ1-1; possible D gene TRBD1, 6 bases. Germline CDR1 and CDR2: SEHNR and FQNEAQ (reference sequence). CDR3 length: 15 amino acids. V gave up 5 bases and J gave up 0 bases, with 13 bases separating them. In DNA, the CDR3 is TGTGCCAGCAGCCCTTGGGACATACTGAACACTGAAGCTTTCTTT. Its protein product is CASSPWDILNTEAFF.

This clonotype was seen a handful of times. The chain combines TRBV10-3 with TRBJ1-1; D remains ambiguous. CDR1 is ENHRY and CDR2 is SYGVKD in the germline V gene. The CDR3 extends over 11 amino acids. Trimming stripped 9 bases from V and 1 base from J, with 6 bases between. CDR3 protein: CAIRTNTEAFF. The CDR3 bases are TGTGCCATTCGAACGAACACTGAAGCTTTCTTT.

The genes are TRBV27 and TRBJ1-2, with TRBD1 matching 7 bases. In germline, CDR1 is MNHEY, CDR2 SMNVEV (reference sequence). The CDR3 is 16 residues long. V gave up 5 bases and J gave up 1 base; unmatched junction bases: 10. Written as DNA, the CDR3 is TGTGCCAGCAGTGCCCGGGACAGCGGCTATAACTATGGCTACACCTTC. It is translated as CASSARDSGYNYGYTF.

The table lists this clonotype with many counts. The V and J genes are TRBV7-3 and TRBJ2-3; TRBD2 agrees at 7 bases. The CDR3 extends over 15 amino acids. Unmatched junction bases numbered 6, after V lost 5 bases and J lost 1 base. Germline V gene data show CDR1 as SGHTA and CDR2 as FQGTGA. Here the CDR3 reads CASSTGAGGTDTQYF. In DNA, the CDR3 is TGTGCCAGCAGCACCGGGGCGGGAGGCACAGATACGCAGTATTTT.

In its sample, this clonotype was seen many times. V is TRBV20-1 and J is TRBJ2-3, with TRBD2 identical over 9 bases. Germline-derived CDR1 and CDR2 are DFQATT and SNEGSKA (reference sequence). This CDR3 has 13 amino acids. The CDR3 DNA follows: TGCGGATATTTGCGGGAGGGCCCAGATACGCAGTATTTT. Residues: CGYLREGPDTQYF.

This rearrangement joins TRBV2 to TRBJ1-2, with D unresolved. This CDR3 is 10 amino acids long. V was clipped by 6 bases and J by 8 bases, with 7 bases between them. Germline CDR1 and CDR2: SNHLY and FYNNEI. The CDR3 DNA follows: TGTGCCAGCAGGACGGGAGGCTACACCTTC. It specifies CASRTGGYTF. Combining the CDR3 with reference TRBV2 and TRBJ1-2 gives the whole variable domain EPEVTQTPSHQVTQMGQEVILRCVPISNHLYFYWYRQILGQKVEFLVSFYNNEISEKSEIFDDQFSVERPDGSNFTLKIRSTKLEDSAMYFCASRTGGYTFGSGTRLTVV.

The sample holds many counts of this clonotype. This chain joins TRBV27 and TRBJ1-5, with D maybe TRBD1 (6 bases). The CDR3 extends over 16 amino acids. CDR1 and CDR2 (germline): MNHEY, SMNVEV (reference sequence). The V gene lost 5 bases and the J gene lost 1 base, with 15 bases spanning the gap. CDR3 protein: CASSPRWGRSNQPQHF. CDR3 nucleotides: TGTGCCAGCAGTCCCCGTTGGGGGCGAAGCAATCAGCCCCAGCATTTT.

A single count supports this clonotype. The J gene is TRBJ2-1, the V gene TRBV5-1; 11 bases map to TRBD2. The V gene end was trimmed by 2 bases and the J gene end by 4 bases; junction bases not matched to a gene: 5. Germline-derived CDR1 and CDR2 are SGHRS and YFSETQ. This CDR3 contains 16 residues. The CDR3 protein is CASSFGTSGLYNEQFF. The CDR3 DNA sequence: TGCGCCAGCAGCTTCGGGACTAGCGGCCTATACAATGAGCAGTTCTTC.